This TCR beta chain was sequenced for a study of T cell changes during pregnancy in multiple sclerosis. The CDR3 sequence is 16 residues long. Trimming removed 8 bases at V and 4 bases at J, with 21 bases between. Profiled with immunoSEQ multiplex PCR; TCRdb holds only in-frame clones, not every one. The sample yields roughly 42,000 clones, roughly 89% seen once. The source of this sequence is a female donor with multiple sclerosis, enrolled in a pregnancy study. The chain carries TRBV23-1 and TRBJ1-5, with a tentative D call TRBD1 (6 bases). TRBV23-1 is an ORF, and what it does is uncertain. The sequencing used CD4+ T cells from peripheral blood mononuclear cells, collected in the first trimester of pregnancy. The CDR3 coding sequence is TGCGCCAGCGACCGTTCAACACAGGGTAGGAATCAGCCCCAGCATTTT. Residues: CASDRSTQGRNQPQHF.